This TCR beta chain appears in the sequencing data of a study of T cell clonotyping in hematopoietic cell transplantation (dated by TCRdb to the early 2020s). Regarding the complete study: A total of 120 to 150 blood samples were collected in the study from about 40 consecutive transplant recipients and their related donors. Patients were recruited between September 2015 and 2017 and followed until late 2020 or death. The research as a whole found: Recipient TCR diversity fell after transplant, with pathologically expanded clonotypes rising progressively from day 30 to day 180. Broader TCR repertoire diversity after transplant was predicted by Inverse Simpson Index values from donors and from recipients before transplant. The sample size was limited, and CD4 and CD8 repertoire contributions could not be separated because cells were not sorted. Just a small fraction of recipient repertoires overlapped with donor repertoires, and more than 95% appeared de novo at the given depth.

A remark on this clone: Which antigen it targets is not known. Base quality data are lacking; no much larger clone is found one base away.

For TCR beta sequencing, blood samples came from the related transplant donors. Nuclei Lysis Solution was used to extract genomic DNA from fresh or cryopreserved unfractionated peripheral blood mononuclear cells. The CDR3 contains 17 residues, cysteine and phenylalanine counted. Just CDR3 DNA is preserved here, 51 bases in frame from base 1. V trim: 1 base; J trim: 2 bases; unmatched bases: 9. CDR1 is given as MGHRA and CDR2 as YSYEKL, both from the germline V gene. The immunoSEQ assay, a bias-controlled multiplex PCR with V- and J-specific primers, was used to amplify TCR beta CDR3 regions from genomic DNA. A second PCR step added a proprietary barcode and Illumina adapter sequences to the CDR3 amplicons. An Illumina MiSeq instrument was used to sequence the CDR3 libraries. The published analysis was carried out like this. Export and quality control were done with immunoSEQ Analyzer 3.0, while downstream analyses used R Bioconductor and Immunarch. Repertoire metrics were calculated using only productive rearrangements within the normalized downsampled data set. Pathologically expanded clonotypes were defined as those larger than 5 templates in the normalized cohort. The Inverse Simpson Index was used to measure repertoire diversity. The non-normalized data set was used for CMV-specificity analyses so that all clonotypes could be captured. In TCRdb, the immuneACCESS table is reduced to in-frame sequences with V and J assigned. These tables do not hold every clone; where another copy was compared, an unresolved V gene accounts for under half, and the others remain unexplained. V, J and clone size are those of that table, while D and trimming were read from the DNA. In this sample the table shows 69,000 or so clones, around 94% of which occur a single time. The ten largest make up 1.6% of the sample.

The receptor chain draws on TRBV4-1 and TRBJ2-7; TRBD1 lines up with 9 middle nucleotides. The specimen was peripheral blood mononuclear cells. The clonotype comes from a man aged 45-60 years in good health. Some clones in this sample may be carry-over from other donors' samples. The encoded CDR3 is CASSQVASGQGAYEQYF. The sequence in DNA is TGCGCCAGCAGCCAAGTTGCCTCGGGACAGGGAGCCTACGAGCAGTACTTC.